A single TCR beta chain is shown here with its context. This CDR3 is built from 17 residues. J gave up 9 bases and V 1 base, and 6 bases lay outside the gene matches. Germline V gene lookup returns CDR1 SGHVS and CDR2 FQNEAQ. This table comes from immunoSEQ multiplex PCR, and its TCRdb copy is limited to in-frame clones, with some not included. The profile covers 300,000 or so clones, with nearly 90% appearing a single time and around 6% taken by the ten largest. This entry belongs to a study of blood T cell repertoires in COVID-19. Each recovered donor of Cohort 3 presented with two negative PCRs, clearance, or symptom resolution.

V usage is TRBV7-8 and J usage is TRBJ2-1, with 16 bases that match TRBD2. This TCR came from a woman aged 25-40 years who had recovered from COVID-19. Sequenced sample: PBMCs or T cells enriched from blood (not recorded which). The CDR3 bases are TGTGCCAGCAGCTTAGTCGGGACTAGCGGGGGGGCGATTGAGCAGTTCTTC. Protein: CASSLVGTSGGAIEQFF.